Listed below are T cell receptor beta chains from one sample, sequenced in a study of control samples from healthy donors and cancer patients. The assay was immunoSEQ multiplex PCR, and TCRdb's table has in-frame clones only and misses some. The sample carries about 49,000 clones, more than 90% recorded once. The sequenced sample was PBMCs. All receptors derive from a man younger than 45 with colorectal cancer. The CDR3 runs from the conserved cysteine through the conserved F or W. D genes are given only for firm matches. Not all rows give a size; the values are once, few, many and, for expanded clones, a class.

>TRBJ1-2|-|TRBV5-1|-
TGCGCCAGCAGCTTGGGTCAGGGGAGATATGGCTACACCTTC
CASSLGQGRYGYTF
>TRBJ1-2|-|TRBV25-1|-
TGTGCCAGCAGTGAATATATACAGGGCGAGTCCTATGGCTACACCTTC
CASSEYIQGESYGYTF
>TRBJ2-6|few|TRBV4-2|-
TGTGCCAGCAGCCAAGAAGCGCGGACCCACAACGTCCTGACTTTC
CASSQEARTHNVLTF
>TRBJ2-2|-|TRBV5-6|TRBD1
TGTGCCAGCAGCTTGGCCCCCCAGGGGGCCGGGGAGCTGTTTTTT
CASSLAPQGAGELFF
>TRBJ2-7|-|TRBV5-6|-
TGTGCCAGCAGCTCCCGGCCGCCCTACGAGCAGTACTTC
CASSSRPPYEQYF
>TRBJ2-2|-|TRBV12-3/TRBV12-4|-
TGTGCCAGCAGGGATCCGAACACCGGGGAGCTGTTTTTT
CASRDPNTGELFF
>TRBJ1-1|-|TRBV19|-
TGTGCCAGTAGTTCTCGAGGACAGTTTTCCGCTGAAGCTTTCTTT
CASSSRGQFSAEAFF
>TRBJ2-3|-|TRBV29-1|-
TGCAGCGTCCAGGACGGACGTCGGGGAACGCAGTATTTT
CSVQDGRRGTQYF
>TRBJ1-1|-|TRBV5-1|TRBD1
TGCGCCAGCAGCTTTGGGGGGACAGGTCATACTGAAGCTTTCTTT
CASSFGGTGHTEAFF
>TRBJ1-3|-|TRBV19|TRBD1
TGTGCCAGTAGTACATACCGGGACAGTACTATCTCTGGAAACACCATATATTTT
CASSTYRDSTISGNTIYF
>TRBJ1-2|once|TRBV19|-
TGTGCCACCCAATCGCAGGGACCTTATGGCTACACCTTC
CATQSQGPYGYTF
>TRBJ2-2|-|TRBV4-3|TRBD2
TGCGCCAGCAGCCAAGAGACGGGGGGGAAAACCGGGGAGCTGTTTTTT
CASSQETGGKTGELFF
>TRBJ1-2|-|TRBV5-4|-
TGTGCCAGTTCCGACGGATGGGCCTATGGCTACACCTTC
CASSDGWAYGYTF
>TRBJ1-1|-|TRBV18|-
TGTGCCAGCTCACCGGAAGGGAACACTGAAGCTTTCTTT
CASSPEGNTEAFF
>TRBJ1-2|-|TRBV5-6|-
TGTGCCAGCAGCTGGGCTGATGGCTACACCTTC
CASSWADGYTF
>TRBJ2-2|-|TRBV6-2/TRBV6-3|TRBD1
TGTGCCAGCAGTTATTCGGGACAGGGATGGTACACCGGGGAGCTGTTTTTT
CASSYSGQGWYTGELFF
>TRBJ2-5|-|TRBV5-4|-
TGTGCCAGCAGCTTGGGACAGCAAGAGACCCAGTACTTC
CASSLGQQETQYF
>TRBJ2-3|-|TRBV9|-
TGTGCCAGCACCCGTAGTCCGGCGGGGGCCACAGATACGCAGTATTTT
CASTRSPAGATDTQYF
>TRBJ2-2|-|TRBV9|-
TGTGCCAGCAGCCCCCGGAGGGGTAACGCCGGGGAGCTGTTTTTT
CASSPRRGNAGELFF
>TRBJ2-1|few|TRBV4-1|-
TGCGCCAGCAGCCAAGATGGGGCAAGCGATGAGCAGTTCTTC
CASSQDGASDEQFF
>TRBJ2-7|-|TRBV7-6|TRBD2
TGTGCCAGCAGCTCTAGCGGGGGGACCACTTACGAGCAGTACTTC
CASSSSGGTTYEQYF
>TRBJ2-7|once|TRBV11-2|-
TGTGCCAGCAGTCCCCATCGGGACCAGCAGTACTTC
CASSPHRDQQYF
>TRBJ2-3|-|TRBV7-2|-
TGTGCCAGCAGCCCTCCTCGCCGGGGGGCGAGAGATACGCAGTATTTT
CASSPPRRGARDTQYF
>TRBJ1-1|-|TRBV7-9|-
TGTGCCAGCAGCTTACTAGGGGCCCTCATGAACACTGAAGCTTTCTTT
CASSLLGALMNTEAFF
>TRBJ2-1|-|TRBV6-5|TRBD1
TGTGCCAGCAGAAAGACAGGGTGGTCCTACAATGAGCAGTTCTTC
CASRKTGWSYNEQFF
>TRBJ2-2|-|TRBV4-3|TRBD2
TGCGCCAGCAGCCAAGAGATTCTGGTGCGGGAGTCCACCGGGGAGCTGTTTTTT
CASSQEILVRESTGELFF
>TRBJ1-1|-|TRBV9|-
TGTGCCAGCAGCTCCGGCCCGAACACTGAAGCTTTCTTT
CASSSGPNTEAFF
>TRBJ1-3|-|TRBV9|-
TGTGCCAGCAGTGACTGGGGGGGGTCAGGAGACACCATATATTTT
CASSDWGGSGDTIYF
>TRBJ1-2|-|TRBV29-1|TRBD1
TGCAGCGTTGAAAAACAGGGGACATCGGGCTACACCTTC
CSVEKQGTSGYTF
>TRBJ2-7|-|TRBV30|TRBD1
TGTGCCTGGATTGACAGGGGAAAGGGCGAGCAGTACTTC
CAWIDRGKGEQYF
>TRBJ1-4|-|TRBV12-3/TRBV12-4|-
TGTGCCAGCAGTTTGACCAGGGCTGAAAAACTGTTTTTT
CASSLTRAEKLFF
>TRBJ2-2|-|TRBV19|TRBD1
TGTGCCAGTACCCCCCAGGGGGTCAACACCGGGGAGCTGTTTTTT
CASTPQGVNTGELFF
>TRBJ2-3|-|TRBV3-1/TRBV3-2|-
TGTGCCAGCAGCCAAGAATCGTGGGGGCAGTATTTT
CASSQESWGQYF
>TRBJ2-1|-|TRBV11-2|TRBD2
TGTGCCAGCAGCTTAGATGCAAGGAGACTAGCGGGGTCTAGGAATGAGCAGTTCTTC
CASSLDARRLAGSRNEQFF
>TRBJ1-2|once|TRBV6-6|-
TGTGCCAGCAGTTATACAGCAACCTATGGCTACACCTTC
CASSYTATYGYTF
>TRBJ2-2|-|TRBV21-1|-
TGTGCCAGCAAGGGAGGGGGCGCGAACACCGGGGAGCTGTTTTTT
CASKGGGANTGELFF
>TRBJ1-2|-|TRBV19|-
TGTGCCAGTAGTATTGGGACCCAACCCTATGGCTACACCTTC
CASSIGTQPYGYTF
>TRBJ1-5|-|TRBV19|-
TGTGCCAGTACTTCTCGACTGCGTGGAGGGGGCAATCAGCCCCAGCATTTT
CASTSRLRGGGNQPQHF
>TRBJ1-1|-|TRBV7-8|-
TGTGCCAGCAGCTTAGTTATGAACACTGAAGCTTTCTTT
CASSLVMNTEAFF
>TRBJ2-1|-|TRBV10-2|-
TGCGCCAGCACCGAAGGGGGGGGCATCAACAATGAGCAGTTCTTC
CASTEGGGINNEQFF
>TRBJ1-4|-|TRBV20-1|-
TGCAGTGCTAGGGTGACTGAAAAACTGTTTTTT
CSARVTEKLFF
>TRBJ1-1|once|TRBV6-6|-
TGTGCCAGCTATCTAGGGGGGAACACTGAAGCTTTCTTT
CASYLGGNTEAFF
>TRBJ1-1|-|TRBV25-1|TRBD1
TGTGCCAGCGCGGACAGGGGGCAGGGTACTGAAGCTTTCTTT
CASADRGQGTEAFF
>TRBJ1-3|-|TRBV14|TRBD1
TGTGCCAGCAGCCAACAGACAGGGGCAGGAAACACCATATATTTT
CASSQQTGAGNTIYF
>TRBJ1-2|-|TRBV13|TRBD1
TGTGCCAGCAGTATAACGGCTGGGACAGGGCAAAACTATGGCTACACCTTC
CASSITAGTGQNYGYTF
>TRBJ2-7|-|TRBV25-1|TRBD2
TGTGCCAGCATCCCCCCGAGCGGGGGGAACTACGAGCAGTACTTC
CASIPPSGGNYEQYF
>TRBJ2-2|-|TRBV6-5|-
TGTGCCAGCAGTTATGGTCCCAGGGGCACCGGGGAGCTGTTTTTT
CASSYGPRGTGELFF
>TRBJ2-1|-|TRBV5-6|TRBD1
TGTGCCAGCAGCTTACAGGGGTTCGATGAGCAGTTCTTC
CASSLQGFDEQFF